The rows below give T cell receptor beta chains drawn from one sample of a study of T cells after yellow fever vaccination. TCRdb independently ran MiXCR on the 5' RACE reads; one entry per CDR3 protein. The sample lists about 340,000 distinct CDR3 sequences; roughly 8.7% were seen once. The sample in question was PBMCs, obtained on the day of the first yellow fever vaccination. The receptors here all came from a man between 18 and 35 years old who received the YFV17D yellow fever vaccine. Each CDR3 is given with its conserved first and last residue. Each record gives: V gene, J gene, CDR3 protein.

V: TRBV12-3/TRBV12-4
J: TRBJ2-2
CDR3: CASSLYREDGELFF

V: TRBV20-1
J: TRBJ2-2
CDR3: CSAGPGLASTGELFF

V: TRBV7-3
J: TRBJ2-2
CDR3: CASSFRTGELFF

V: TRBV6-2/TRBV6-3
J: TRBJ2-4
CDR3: CASSPDPSAKNIQYF

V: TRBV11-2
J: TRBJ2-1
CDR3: CASTHPDSDNEQFF

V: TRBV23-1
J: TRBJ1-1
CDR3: CASSQNLMEGTEAFF

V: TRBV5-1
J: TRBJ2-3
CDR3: CASSLAAGGKDTQYF

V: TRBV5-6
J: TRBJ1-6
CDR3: CASTRDGYSPLHF

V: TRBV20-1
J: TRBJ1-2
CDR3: CSASRDRDAYGYTF

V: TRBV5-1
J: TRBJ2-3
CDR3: CASSLWTVQGTDTQYF

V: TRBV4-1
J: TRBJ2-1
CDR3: CASSQVSFGLAGGLSYNEQFF

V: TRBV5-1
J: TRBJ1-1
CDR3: CASSVQVFNAEAFF

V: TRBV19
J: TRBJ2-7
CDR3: CASSRDGRAYEQYF

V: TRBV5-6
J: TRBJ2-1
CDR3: CASLPTGQKGEQFF

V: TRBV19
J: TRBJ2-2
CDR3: CASRASLTGELFF

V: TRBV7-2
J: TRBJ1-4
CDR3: CASSLIWANEKLFF

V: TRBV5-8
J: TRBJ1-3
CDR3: CASSLGTSSGNTIYF

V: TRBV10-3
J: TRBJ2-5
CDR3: CAISRQPQETQYF

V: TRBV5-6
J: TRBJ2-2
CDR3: CASSLQGAVKAGELFF

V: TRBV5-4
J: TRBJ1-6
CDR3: CASRGGPNNSPLHF

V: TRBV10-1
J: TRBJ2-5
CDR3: CASSWDRGVQYF

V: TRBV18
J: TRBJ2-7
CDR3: CASSPRGGYEQYF

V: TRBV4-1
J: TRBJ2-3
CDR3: CASSQATGAATDTQYF

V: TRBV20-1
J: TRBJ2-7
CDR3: CSALSGTGVDYEQYF

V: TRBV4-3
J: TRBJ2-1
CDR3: CASSQDEWQGGSYNEQFF

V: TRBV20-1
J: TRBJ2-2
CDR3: CSAEDSYHGELFF

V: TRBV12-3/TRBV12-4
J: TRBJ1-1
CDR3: CATQGTGIVAFF

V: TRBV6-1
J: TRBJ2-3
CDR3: CASSTPGQGATDTQYF

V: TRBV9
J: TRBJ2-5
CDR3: CASSLTGTGIETQYF

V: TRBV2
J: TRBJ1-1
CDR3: CASLPPGPLAFF

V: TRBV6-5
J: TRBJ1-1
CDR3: CASSYLPTNTEAFF

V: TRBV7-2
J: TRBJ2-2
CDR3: CASSLGDAGWAGELFF

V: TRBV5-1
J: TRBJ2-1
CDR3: CASSIGDSSYNEQFF

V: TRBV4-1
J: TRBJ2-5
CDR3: CASSQDLYRTQYF

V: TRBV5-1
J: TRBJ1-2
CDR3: CASSPFMRLDGYTF

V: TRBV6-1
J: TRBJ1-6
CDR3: CASRLAFWDSPLHF

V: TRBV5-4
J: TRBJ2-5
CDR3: CASSFYLGGKETQYF

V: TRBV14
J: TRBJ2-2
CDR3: CASSQDVWDGELFF

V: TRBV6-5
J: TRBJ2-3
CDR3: CASSYYRKDTQYF

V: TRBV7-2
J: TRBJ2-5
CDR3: CASSLAGMETQYF

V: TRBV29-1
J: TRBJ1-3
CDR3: CSASEVSSGNTIYF

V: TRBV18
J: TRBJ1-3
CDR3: CASSRDSSGNTIYF

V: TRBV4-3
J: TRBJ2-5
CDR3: CASSQDHTSRETQYF

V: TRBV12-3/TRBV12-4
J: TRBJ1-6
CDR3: CASSSQGANNSPLHF

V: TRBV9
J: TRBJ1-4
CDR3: CASSARDRGRLFF

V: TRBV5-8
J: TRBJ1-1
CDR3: CASSPHTEAFF

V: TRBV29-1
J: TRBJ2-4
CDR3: CSVEGRGDIQYF

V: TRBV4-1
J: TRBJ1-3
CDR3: CASSQDRVRDTIYF